These 27 T cell receptor beta chains came from one sample sequenced in a study of regulatory T cells in long-lasting Graves disease. Assembly of TCR beta libraries relied on iRepertoire HTBI primers together with Arm-PCR of CDR3 regions. A single record per CDR3 protein comes from TCRdb applying MiXCR to the multiplex PCR reads. The sample consists of 400,000 or so distinct CDR3 sequences, under 25% of them appearing once. As to time point: persistent/refractory GD, antithyroid drugs over 5 years with positive TRAb. PBMCs provided the RNA from which the TCR library was made. Specimen: peripheral blood mononuclear cells (PBMCs), collected when the disease was refractory, from a patient treated with antithyroid drugs. These receptors came from a female donor with Graves disease.

Ten or more counts support this clonotype. The chain recombines TRBV3-1 with TRBJ1-2, with D possibly being TRBD1 (6 bases). The CDR3 sequence is 13 residues long. The V gene's germline CDR1 is LGHDT and CDR2 YNNKEL (reference sequence). Trimming cost V 4 bases and J 8 bases, with 14 bases left between them. CDR3 sequence reads: CASSPRGAVGYTF. The CDR3 coding sequence is TGTGCCAGCAGCCCGCGGGGGGCGGTGGGCTACACCTTC.

This CDR3 reads CASSPQLGQIYEQYF. Here the CDR3 DNA reads TGTGCCAGCAGCCCCCAACTAGGACAGATCTACGAGCAGTACTTC. J is TRBJ2-7 and V is TRBV13, with D perhaps TRBD1 (6 bases). V gave up 5 bases and J gave up 3 bases, with 17 bases separating them. Germline CDR1 PRHDT, CDR2 FYEKMQ (reference sequence). The CDR3 covers 15 residues.

This clonotype showed up many times. The chain is built from TRBV20-1 and TRBJ2-7; TRBD1 matches at 9 bases. With 1 base clipped from V and 3 bases from J, the junction kept 1 base outside the gene matches. The CDR3 totals 13 residues. Germline lookup yields CDR1 DFQATT and CDR2 SNEGSKA (reference sequence). CDR3 DNA: TGCAGTGCTAGAGGACAGGGGGTCTACGAGCAGTACTTC. It translates to CSARGQGVYEQYF.

The sample holds a few counts of this clonotype. The chain is built from TRBV7-8 and TRBJ1-4; the D gene is possibly TRBD1 (5 bases). V lost 1 base to trimming and J lost 6 bases, with 24 bases between them. The germline CDR1 and CDR2 sequences are SGHVS and FQNEAQ. The length of the CDR3 is 19 residues. This CDR3 reads CASSLDPRRVGFDDEKLFF. The CDR3 DNA sequence: TGTGCCAGCAGCTTAGACCCCCGCAGGGTCGGGTTCGACGATGAAAAACTGTTTTTT. The whole variable domain, remainder taken from reference TRBV7-8 and TRBJ1-4, is GAGVSQSPRYKVAKRGQDVALRCDPISGHVSLFWYQQALGQGPEFLTYFQNEAQLDKSGLPSDRFFAERPEGSVSTLKIQRTQQEDSAVYLCASSLDPRRVGFDDEKLFFGSGTQLSVL.

This clonotype was seen more than once but under ten times. The chain recombines TRBV6-5 with TRBJ1-6; D is unresolved. CDR3 length equals 12 residues. Trimming cost V 2 bases and J 10 bases, with 6 bases left between them. The V gene's germline CDR1 is MNHEY and CDR2 SVGAGI. CDR3 protein: CASSYLRSPLHF. The CDR3 DNA is TGTGCCAGCAGTTACCTCCGGTCACCCCTCCACTTT.

This clonotype was picked up a small number of times. The chain joins TRBV29-1 to TRBJ1-2, with 8 bases fitting TRBD1. Germline V lookup: CDR1 SQVTM, CDR2 ANQGSEA. J was trimmed by 8 bases and V by 7 bases; bases with no gene match: 9. CDR3 length: 12 amino acids. CDR3 protein: CSGDRGPAGYTF. For the CDR3, the DNA is TGCAGCGGCGACAGGGGCCCGGCGGGCTACACCTTC.

This chain uses TRBV3-1 with TRBJ2-2; 8 bases fit TRBD1. With V trimmed by 0 bases and J by 7 bases, 13 bases remained unmatched. The CDR3 runs to 18 residues. CDR1 is LGHDT, CDR2 YNNKEL, per germline (reference sequence). CDR3 sequence: CASSQEWGRQGSNGELFF. The CDR3 region has the DNA TGTGCCAGCAGCCAAGAATGGGGGAGACAGGGGAGTAACGGGGAGCTGTTTTTT.

This chain links TRBV20-1 with TRBJ2-7, with a possible D match to TRBD1 (5 bases). This CDR3 is 11 amino acids long. V lost 3 bases to trimming and J lost 4 bases, with 7 bases between them. CDR1 is DFQATT and CDR2 is SNEGSKA in the germline V gene (reference sequence). CDR3 sequence (DNA): TGCAGTGCTAGTTCAGGGTACGAGCAGTACTTC. It translates to CSASSGYEQYF.

On this clonotype: Just one base apart from a much larger clone, this may be a read error. The chain is built from TRBV6-1 and TRBJ1-5, with 10 bases lining up with TRBD1. The V gene's germline CDR1 is MNHNS and CDR2 SASEGT. The CDR3 is 17 amino acids. DNA of the CDR3: TGTGACAGCAGTCACGAGACAGGGGGCGGAAGCAATCAGCCCCAGCATTTT. Protein sequence: CDSSHETGGGSNQPQHF.

This clonotype was seen a handful of times. The rearrangement joins TRBV6-2 or TRBV6-3 to TRBJ2-6, with D possibly being TRBD1 (6 bases). Between the trimmed V and J ends, which lost 8 bases and 4 bases, there was a span of 12 bases. Germline loops: CDR1 MNHEY, CDR2 SVGEGT. This CDR3 contains 14 residues. CDR3 nucleotides: TGTGCCAGCGCTACAGGGAGCGGGGCCAACGTCCTGACTTTC. Its translation: CASATGSGANVLTF.

This sequence joins TRBV29-1 and TRBJ2-7, with TRBD1 identical over 9 bases. V lost 4 bases to trimming and J lost 1 base; unmatched junction nucleotides: 17. Germline V gene lookup returns CDR1 SQVTM and CDR2 ANQGSEA. CDR3 length: 18 amino acids. CDR3 region: CSVVTPKGTGRRSYEQYF. Here the CDR3 DNA reads TGCAGCGTTGTTACTCCCAAGGGGACAGGGAGAAGGTCCTACGAGCAGTACTTC.

This clonotype was counted many times. V is TRBV20-1 and J is TRBJ1-2; D is undetermined. CDR3 length: 13 amino acids. Germline-derived CDR1 and CDR2 are DFQATT and SNEGSKA (reference sequence). The V and J ends lost 6 bases and 4 bases respectively, with 15 bases between them. The CDR3 sequence is CSASPATSYGYTF. The CDR3 region has the DNA TGCAGTGCCAGTCCAGCGACGAGCTATGGCTACACCTTC.

This clonotype was counted at least ten times. J is TRBJ2-7 and V is TRBV20-1; 11 nucleotides agree with TRBD2. CDR3 length: 16 residues. Germline-derived CDR1 and CDR2 are DFQATT and SNEGSKA (reference sequence). J lost 3 bases, V lost 6 bases, and 13 bases had no gene match. This chain's CDR3 is CSATSGLAGRDYEQYF. In DNA, the CDR3 is TGCAGTGCCACTTCCGGACTAGCGGGTCGGGACTACGAGCAGTACTTC.

This clonotype was seen ten or more times. The V and J genes are TRBV7-9 and TRBJ2-7; 13 positions match TRBD2. The V gene's germline CDR1 is SEHNR and CDR2 FQNEAQ (reference sequence). The CDR3 spans 15 residues. Trimming took 3 bases from V and 5 from J; bases not matched to a gene: 4. CDR3 DNA sequence: TGTGCCAGCAGCTTCGGACTAGCGGGAGCGGACGAGCAGTACTTC. It yields the protein CASSFGLAGADEQYF.

The chain joins TRBV11-2 to TRBJ2-3; TRBD1 is a possible D gene (5 bases). From germline, CDR1 is SGHAT and CDR2 FQNNGV. Deletions cut 0 bases from V and 4 bases from J, with 8 bases between. The CDR3 covers 14 residues. The CDR3 sequence is CASSLDGAPDTQYF. CDR3 bases: TGTGCCAGCAGCTTAGATGGGGCCCCAGATACGCAGTATTTT.

The chain joins TRBV7-8 to TRBJ2-7; TRBD1 matches at 9 bases. Trimming at V came to 5 bases and at J to 5 bases, leaving 7 bases not matched to a gene. This CDR3 has 14 amino acids. CDR1 and CDR2 (germline): SGHVS, FQNEAQ. CDR3 coding DNA: TGTGCCAGCAGCGCTTCGTGGACAGGGGACGAGCAGTACTTC. It translates to CASSASWTGDEQYF.

CDR3 loop: CSAEDRGVGYTF. CDR3 in DNA: TGCAGCGCTGAGGACAGGGGTGTTGGCTACACCTTC. The rearrangement joins TRBV29-1 to TRBJ1-2; TRBD1 matches 9 bases. The J segment lost 7 bases and the V segment lost 7 bases, leaving 7 bases of the junction unmatched. Germline V CDR1 and CDR2: SQVTM, ANQGSEA. There are 12 residues in the CDR3.

The gene calls are TRBV30 and TRBJ1-5, with TRBD1 as a possible D gene (5 bases). The CDR3 sequence is 14 residues long. CDR1 is GTSNPN and CDR2 is SVGIG in the germline V gene (reference sequence). Trimming took 0 bases from V and 7 from J, leaving 13 bases between them. CDR3 in DNA: TGTGCCTGGAGTGTACAGAGGGGAACCCAGCCCCAGCATTTT. Residues: CAWSVQRGTQPQHF.

In this sample, this clonotype turned up many times. The chain uses TRBV27 and TRBJ1-1, with D perhaps matching TRBD1 (5 bases). Germline CDR1 is MNHEY and CDR2 is SMNVEV (reference sequence). The CDR3 has 15 residues. V lost 6 bases, J lost 5 bases, and 19 bases lay in between. In nucleotides, the CDR3 is TGTGCCAGCAGACCTTACATCCAGGGACCAACTGAAGCTTTCTTT. Its translation: CASRPYIQGPTEAFF.

This rearrangement joins TRBV5-5 to TRBJ1-5; D ambiguous. Germline V gives CDR1 SGHKS, CDR2 YYEKEE (reference sequence). The V gene lost 3 bases and the J gene lost 0 bases, with 10 bases spanning the gap. The CDR3 covers 15 residues. CDR3 bases: TGTGCCAGCAGCTCGGACGGGCGTAGCAATCAGCCCCAGCATTTT. Its translation: CASSSDGRSNQPQHF.

This sequence joins TRBV7-9 and TRBJ2-2; 11 bases align to TRBD2. The junction had 7 bases not matched to a gene; V was cut back by 6 bases and J by 4 bases. Germline loops: CDR1 SEHNR, CDR2 FQNEAQ (reference sequence). The CDR3 length is 16 residues. The CDR3 DNA is TGTGCCAGCAGGACCCCCCTAGCGGGAGGCACCGGGGAGCTGTTTTTT. Protein: CASRTPLAGGTGELFF.

The rearrangement joins TRBV6-5 to TRBJ1-2; no firm D call. Germline V lookup: CDR1 MNHEY, CDR2 SVGAGI. Trimming took off 5 bases at V and 5 bases at J, with 9 bases between the two ends. The CDR3 contains 12 residues. In DNA, the CDR3 is TGTGCCAGCAGTACCCGAGTGTATGGCTACACCTTC. It codes for CASSTRVYGYTF.

In its sample, this clonotype was seen many times. The chain couples TRBV3-1 to TRBJ2-2, with no clear D. Trimming took 6 bases from V and 0 from J, leaving 11 bases between them. The germline V gene has CDR1 LGHDT and CDR2 YNNKEL (reference sequence). This CDR3 has 15 amino acids. The CDR3, as DNA: TGTGCCAGCAGTTACGACACGGCGAACACCGGGGAGCTGTTTTTT. It encodes CASSYDTANTGELFF.

V is TRBV20-1 and J is TRBJ2-7; D gene ambiguous. Trimming took 4 bases from V and 3 from J, leaving 10 bases between them. The length of the CDR3 is 12 residues. Germline CDR1 DFQATT, CDR2 SNEGSKA (reference sequence). DNA of the CDR3: TGCAGTGCTACCCCGAGCATCTACGAGCAGTACTTC. This gives the protein CSATPSIYEQYF.

To note about this clonotype: At one end, the junction sequence differs from germline, possibly due to a read error. The gene calls are TRBV25-1 and TRBJ2-7; TRBD2 matches 11 bases. This CDR3 is built from 16 residues. Germline values: CDR1 MGHDK, CDR2 SYGVNS. As DNA, the CDR3 is TGTGCCAGCAGTAAACCAACTAGCGGGAGCTCCCACGAGCAGTACTTC. This codes for CASSKPTSGSSHEQYF.

Only a few counts were recorded for this clonotype. This chain uses TRBV6-4 with TRBJ2-5, with a tentative D call TRBD2 (5 bases). From germline, CDR1 is MRHNA and CDR2 SNTAGT. CDR3 length equals 13 residues. The V and J ends lost 6 bases and 8 bases respectively, with 16 bases between them. CDR3 in amino acids: CASRSTIPPTQYF. Here the CDR3 DNA reads TGTGCCAGCAGATCGACTATCCCTCCAACCCAGTACTTC.

V gene TRBV19 combines with J gene TRBJ1-5; D unresolved. The CDR3 runs 15 residues. The germline V gene encodes CDR1 LNHDA and CDR2 SQIVND (reference sequence). The V end was cut by 3 bases, the J end by 0 bases, with 9 bases between. The CDR3 sequence: CASSIALYSNQPQHF. Written as DNA, the CDR3 is TGTGCCAGTAGTATTGCACTCTATAGCAATCAGCCCCAGCATTTT.